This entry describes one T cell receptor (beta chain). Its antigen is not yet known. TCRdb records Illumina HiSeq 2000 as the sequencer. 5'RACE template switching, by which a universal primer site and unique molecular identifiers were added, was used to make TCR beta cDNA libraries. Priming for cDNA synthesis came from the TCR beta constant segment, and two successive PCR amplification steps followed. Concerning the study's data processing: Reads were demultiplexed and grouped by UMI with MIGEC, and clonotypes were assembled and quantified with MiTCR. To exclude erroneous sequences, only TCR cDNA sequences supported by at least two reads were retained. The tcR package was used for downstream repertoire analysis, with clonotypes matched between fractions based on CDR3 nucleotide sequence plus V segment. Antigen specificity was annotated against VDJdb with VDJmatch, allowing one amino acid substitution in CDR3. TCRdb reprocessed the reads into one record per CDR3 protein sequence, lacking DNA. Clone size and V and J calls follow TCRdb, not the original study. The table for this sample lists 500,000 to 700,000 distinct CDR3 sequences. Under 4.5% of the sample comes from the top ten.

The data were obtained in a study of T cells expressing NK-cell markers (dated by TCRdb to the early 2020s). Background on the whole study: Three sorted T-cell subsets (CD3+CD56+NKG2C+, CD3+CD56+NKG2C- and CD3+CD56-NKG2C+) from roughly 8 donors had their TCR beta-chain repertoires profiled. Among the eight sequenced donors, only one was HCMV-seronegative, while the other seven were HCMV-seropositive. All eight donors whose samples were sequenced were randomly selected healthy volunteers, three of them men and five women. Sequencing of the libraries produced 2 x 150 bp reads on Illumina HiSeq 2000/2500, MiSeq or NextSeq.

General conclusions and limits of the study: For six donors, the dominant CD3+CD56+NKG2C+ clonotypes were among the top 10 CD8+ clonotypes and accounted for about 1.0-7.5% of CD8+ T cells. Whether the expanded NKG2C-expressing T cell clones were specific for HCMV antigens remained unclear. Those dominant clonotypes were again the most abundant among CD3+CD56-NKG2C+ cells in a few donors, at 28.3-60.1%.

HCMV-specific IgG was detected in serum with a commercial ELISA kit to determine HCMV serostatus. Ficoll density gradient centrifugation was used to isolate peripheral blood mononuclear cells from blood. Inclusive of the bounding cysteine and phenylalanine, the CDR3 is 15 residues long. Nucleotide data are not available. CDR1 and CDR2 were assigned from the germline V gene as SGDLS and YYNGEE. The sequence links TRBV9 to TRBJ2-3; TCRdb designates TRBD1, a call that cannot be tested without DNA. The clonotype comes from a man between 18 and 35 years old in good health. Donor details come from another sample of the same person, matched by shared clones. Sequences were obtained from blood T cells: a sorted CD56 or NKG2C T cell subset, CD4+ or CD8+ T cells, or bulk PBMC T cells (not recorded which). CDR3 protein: CASSVKGESTDTQYF.